Following are 3 T cell receptor beta chains from one sample sequenced in a study of blood T cell repertoires in COVID-19. Sequencing was performed with immunoSEQ multiplex PCR; in TCRdb, only in-frame clones are kept and a portion is missing. Here the sample spans some 240,000 clones, around 87% being singletons. Specimen: PBMCs or T cells enriched from blood (not recorded which). Receptor source: a woman between 35 and 50 years old with acute COVID-19.

The chain recombines TRBV7-2 with TRBJ2-1; D is uncertain. This CDR3 contains 14 residues. CDR1 and CDR2 from the germline V gene are SGHTA and FQGNSA. Trimming removed 3 bases from V and 5 bases from J, with 11 bases in between. The CDR3 DNA follows: TGTGCCAGCAGCTTTTCGGTGGGCCACAATGAGCAGTTCTTC. It encodes CASSFSVGHNEQFF.

This rearrangement joins TRBV18 to TRBJ1-2; the D is unclear. The V end lost 6 bases, the J end lost 4 bases, and 12 bases lay between the germline ends. The germline gives CDR1 KGHSH, CDR2 LQKENI. The CDR3 is 13 amino acids. CDR3 amino acids: CASSPNSGYGYTF. The CDR3 DNA is TGTGCCAGCTCGCCCAACTCTGGCTATGGCTACACCTTC.

The chain is built from TRBV18 and TRBJ2-3, with D possibly TRBD2 on 5 matching bases. Trimming left V 3 bases short and J 6 bases short, with 10 bases between. The CDR3 spans 13 residues. Germline CDR1 is KGHSH and CDR2 is LQKENI. The CDR3 loop is CASSPLRRDTQYF. CDR3 DNA sequence: TGTGCCAGCTCACCCCTCCGGAGGGATACGCAGTATTTT.